The entry that follows covers one TCR beta chain sequence. Its antigen is not identified. This CDR3 has 18 residues. Trimming cost V 7 bases and J 2 bases, with 27 bases left between them. Germline V gene lookup returns CDR1 MDHEN and CDR2 SYDVKM. The data originate from a study of beta chain features in type 1 diabetes. Expressed TCRB transcripts were sequenced because the isolated RNA had all been reverse transcribed beforehand. Data came from immunoSEQ multiplex PCR; TCRdb stores just in-frame clones and leaves some out. In the table there are 310,000 or so clones, around 9.3% of which are singletons. The study, taken as a whole, reports: Significant though moderate, a shortening of TCRB CDR3s appeared in all four CD4+ subsets of Type 1 diabetes patients. A PCR bias possibly favoring shorter templates would apply equally to patients and controls. When VDJ junctions were examined, type 1 diabetes patients showed fewer insertions and more deletions.

The TCR originated in a man younger than 45 with type 1 diabetes. Source material: central memory CD4+ T cells from blood. J is TRBJ2-7 and V is TRBV28; D might be TRBD1 (5 bases). The CDR3 DNA follows: TGTGCCAGCAACATAGGGGTACGGCAGCCTTCCTACACCTACGAGCAGTACTTC. Encoded protein: CASNIGVRQPSYTYEQYF.